One and the same sample provided the 11 T cell receptor beta chains below, sequenced in a study of early T cells in non-severe SARS-CoV-2 infection. TCRdb re-analysed the 5' RACE reads in MiXCR, keeping a single row per CDR3 protein. The table shows some 54,000 distinct CDR3 sequences, with over 7.5% occurring only once. Sequencing was done on a sample of whole blood. The receptors originated from an adult who was a healthcare worker with PCR-confirmed SARS-CoV-2 infection or an uninfected control (not recorded which).

This clonotype occurred a few times. The rearrangement links TRBV29-1 to TRBJ1-1, with D maybe TRBD1 (5 bases). The germline gives CDR1 SQVTM, CDR2 ANQGSEA. This CDR3 comprises 13 residues. V was shortened by 5 bases and J by 4 bases, with 14 bases between the two germline ends. CDR3: CSVMAGSSTEAFF. The CDR3 nucleotides read TGCAGCGTTATGGCAGGGTCGTCCACTGAAGCTTTCTTT.

CDR3 DNA: TGTGCCAGCAGCTGGGGACATCTGAGCTCCTACAATGAGCAGTTCTTC. Its translation: CASSWGHLSSYNEQFF. The chain joins TRBV7-9 to TRBJ2-1; tentative D call: TRBD1 (6 bases). This CDR3 is built from 16 residues. The germline V gene encodes CDR1 SEHNR and CDR2 FQNEAQ (reference sequence). V lost 4 bases to trimming and J lost 0 bases, with 13 bases between them.

There are many counts of this clonotype. The genes are TRBV24-1 and TRBJ2-2; no reliable D call. Trimming took 4 bases from V and 6 from J, leaving 8 bases between them. Per the germline V gene, CDR1 is KGHDR and CDR2 is SFDVKD. This CDR3 comprises 13 residues. The CDR3 DNA sequence: TGTGCCACCAGTGACGCACACCCCGGGGAGCTGTTTTTT. Translating it yields CATSDAHPGELFF.

Points on this clonotype: One base away lies a much larger clone, so this may be a sequencing read error. This is likely a read error, given that the CDR3 carries no conserved phenylalanine or tryptophan at its end. The chain couples TRBV20-1 to TRBJ2-1, with D perhaps TRBD2 (6 bases). The CDR3 loop spans 12 amino acids. Germline CDR1 DFQATT, CDR2 SNEGSKA (reference sequence). The CDR3 here is CTLAGYYNEQFY. The CDR3 nucleotides are TGCACCCTGGCGGGATATTACAATGAGCAGTTCTAC.

The chain recombines TRBV4-1 with TRBJ1-5; no definite D call. The CDR3 loop spans 16 amino acids. Germline V gives CDR1 MGHRA, CDR2 YSYEKL. V lost 1 base to trimming and J lost 0 bases, with 10 bases between them. This CDR3 reads CASSQGAQYSNQPQHF. The CDR3 DNA reads TGCGCCAGCAGCCAAGGTGCCCAGTATAGCAATCAGCCCCAGCATTTT.

V usage is TRBV13 and J usage is TRBJ2-1, with D perhaps matching TRBD2 (5 bases). Trimming cost V 2 bases and J 8 bases, with 13 bases left between them. Germline assignment: CDR1 PRHDT and CDR2 FYEKMQ (reference sequence). The CDR3 is 14 residues long. As DNA, the CDR3 is TGTGCCAGCAGCTTAAGTCCAGCGGTGGATGAGCAGTTCTTC. Residues: CASSLSPAVDEQFF.

This chain joins TRBV5-1 and TRBJ2-7; TRBD1 might be the D (6 bases). V was pared by 1 base and J by 3 bases, with 11 bases between. Germline assignment: CDR1 SGHRS and CDR2 YFSETQ. The CDR3 contains 14 residues. CDR3 coding DNA: TGCGCCAGCAGCTTGTGGACAGAAAACTACGAGCAGTACTTC. Translating it yields CASSLWTENYEQYF.

This clonotype has more than one count but fewer than ten. This chain uses TRBV7-9 with TRBJ2-5, with a weak D call TRBD2 (5 bases). V was clipped by 3 bases and J by 7 bases, with 15 bases between them. The CDR3 consists of 14 residues. Germline V CDR1 and CDR2: SEHNR, FQNEAQ (reference sequence). The CDR3 here is CASSFSFGVGTQYF. CDR3 nucleotide sequence: TGTGCCAGCAGCTTTTCATTCGGGGTTGGGACCCAGTACTTC. The whole variable domain, filled in from reference TRBV7-9 and TRBJ2-5, reads DTGVSQNPRHKITKRGQNVTFRCDPISEHNRLYWYRQTLGQGPEFLTYFQNEAQLEKSRLLSDRFSAERPKGSFSTLEIQRTEQGDSAMYLCASSFSFGVGTQYFGPGTRLLVL.

This clonotype was counted only a few times. The J gene is TRBJ2-2, the V gene TRBV12-3 or TRBV12-4; D may be TRBD2 (5 bases). The length of the CDR3 is 15 residues. Trimming removed 6 bases from V and 1 base from J, with 12 bases in between. The CDR3 DNA reads TGTGCCAGCAGCCTACTAGGGCGGAACACCGGGGAGCTGTTTTTT. It codes for CASSLLGRNTGELFF.

This clonotype was detected ten times or more. The CDR3, as DNA: TGTGCCAGCGAAGACAGCGGCCAGTTCTTC. Its protein product is CASEDSGQFF. The genes are TRBV6-6 and TRBJ2-1; D possibly matches TRBD1 or TRBD2 (5 bases each). CDR3 length equals 10 residues. Per germline, CDR1 MNHNY and CDR2 SVGAGI (reference sequence). V was pared by 8 bases and J by 13 bases, with 12 bases between.

This clonotype was found a few times. This chain connects TRBV20-1 to TRBJ2-5; TRBD1 agrees at 7 bases. This CDR3 has 14 amino acids. The germline V gene encodes CDR1 DFQATT and CDR2 SNEGSKA (reference sequence). Trimming took 4 bases from V and 1 from J; bases not matched to a gene: 6. CDR3: CSAIQGVSQETQYF. The CDR3 DNA follows: TGCAGTGCTATCCAGGGGGTTTCCCAAGAGACCCAGTACTTC.